The clone carrying this T cell receptor beta chain was counted between two and nine times. Its specificity is unknown. V gave up 2 bases and J gave up 6 bases, with 12 bases separating them. CDR1 is MNHEY and CDR2 is SVGEGT in the germline V gene. The CDR3 runs 14 residues. The data are from a study of T cell repertoires in cytomegalovirus infection. Whole-study context: Recently identified HLA-C-restricted CMV epitopes and well-studied HLA-B-restricted CMV epitopes were used by the study. In public TCR beta signatures, there were indications of both CMV infection and matching HLA type.

Study observations and caveats: Individuals carrying CMV plus the relevant HLA were identified by cumulative frequency of public TCR beta families.

TCRdb used MiXCR to reprocess the reads, holding one entry per CDR3 protein. The sample contains about a million distinct CDR3 sequences, 31% of which appear only once. The chain combines TRBV6-2 or TRBV6-3 with TRBJ2-3; D is unclear. This TCR derives from a human donor in good health (CMV status not recorded). Some clones in this sample may be carry-over from other donors' samples. The input for sequencing was cultured CD8+ T cells from PBMCs, taken from culture after CMV antigen stimulation. CDR3 sequence reads: CASSYGAHPDTQYF. The CDR3 coding sequence is TGTGCCAGCAGTTACGGAGCCCACCCGGATACGCAGTATTTT.